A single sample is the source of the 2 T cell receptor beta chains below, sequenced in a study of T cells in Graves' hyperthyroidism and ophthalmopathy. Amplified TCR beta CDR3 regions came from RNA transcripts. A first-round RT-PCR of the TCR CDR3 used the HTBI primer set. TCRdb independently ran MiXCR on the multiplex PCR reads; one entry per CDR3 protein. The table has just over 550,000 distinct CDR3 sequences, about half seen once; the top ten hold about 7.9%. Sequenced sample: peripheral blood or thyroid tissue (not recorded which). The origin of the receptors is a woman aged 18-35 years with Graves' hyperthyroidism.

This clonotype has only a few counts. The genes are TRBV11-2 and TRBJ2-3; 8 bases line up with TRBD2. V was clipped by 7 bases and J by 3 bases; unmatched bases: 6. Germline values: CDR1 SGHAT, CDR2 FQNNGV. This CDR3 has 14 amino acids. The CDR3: CASKGSGSTDTQYF. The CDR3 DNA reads TGTGCCAGCAAGGGGAGCGGGAGTACAGATACGCAGTATTTT.

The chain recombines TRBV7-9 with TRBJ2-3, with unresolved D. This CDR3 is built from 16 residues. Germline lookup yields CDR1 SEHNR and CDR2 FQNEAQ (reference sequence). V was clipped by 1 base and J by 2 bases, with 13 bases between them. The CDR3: CASSLVGPHTTDTQYF. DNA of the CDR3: TGTGCCAGCAGCTTAGTCGGCCCACATACCACAGATACGCAGTATTTT.